This T cell receptor (beta chain) was observed in a study of T cell responses to AZD1222 COVID-19 vaccine. Study conclusions and caveats: Dominant at 160-218 and 743-854, vaccine-associated CD4 TCRs also spanned spike.

As to this clone: Its antigen remains unknown.

J lost 7 bases, V lost 5 bases, and 10 bases had no gene match. This CDR3 region has 16 residues. Germline V gives CDR1 LNHDA, CDR2 SQIVND (reference sequence). Profiling relied on immunoSEQ multiplex PCR, and the TCRdb table lists in-frame clones only, not all of them. Here the sample spans about 150,000 clones, 80% to 95% being singletons. Sequenced here: peripheral blood, sampled 28 days after the second AZD1222 dose. The TCR comes from an adult who received the AZD1222 COVID-19 vaccine. The chain combines TRBV19 with TRBJ1-6; 8 bases agree with TRBD1. The CDR3 loop is CASSLNTRTGNSPLHF. DNA of the CDR3: TGTGCCAGTAGTCTCAATACCCGGACAGGGAATTCACCCCTCCACTTT.